What follows are 7 T cell receptor beta chains derived from one specimen sequenced in a study of cytotoxic CD8 clonotypes in ibrutinib-treated CLL. Only in-frame clones appear in the TCRdb table, and some are missing; sequencing was by immunoSEQ multiplex PCR. Here the sample spans 130,000 or so clones, about four fifths being singletons. Sample: PBMCs, taken after 12 months of ibrutinib treatment. The receptors derive from a human donor with chronic lymphocytic leukemia.

Only one count was recorded for this clone. This rearrangement joins TRBV19 to TRBJ2-1; maybe TRBD2 (5 bases). Trimming shortened V by 7 bases and J by 5 bases, and 12 bases separated the two germline ends. The CDR3 extends over 13 amino acids. The germline V gene encodes CDR1 LNHDA and CDR2 SQIVND (reference sequence). CDR3 DNA: TGTGCCAGTAAGAGGACTGGAGACAATGAGCAGTTCTTC. Its translation: CASKRTGDNEQFF.

The CDR3 DNA reads TGTGCCAGTAGTATGACCTTCAATCAGCCCCAGCATTTT. Translating it yields CASSMTFNQPQHF. The rearrangement uses TRBV19 and TRBJ1-5; no clear D gene. The CDR3 extends over 13 amino acids. V lost 3 bases and J 3 bases, leaving 6 bases between the germline ends. In germline, CDR1 is LNHDA, CDR2 SQIVND (reference sequence).

This sequence joins TRBV5-1 and TRBJ1-5; no clear D. Trimming shortened V by 0 bases and J by 0 bases, and 10 bases separated the two germline ends. CDR3 length: 16 residues. Germline CDR1 and CDR2: SGHRS and YFSETQ. The CDR3 DNA follows: TGCGCCAGCAGCTTGGACCCGGGATTTAGCAATCAGCCCCAGCATTTT. It yields the protein CASSLDPGFSNQPQHF.

The chain couples TRBV6-5 to TRBJ1-1; D ambiguous. The germline V gene has CDR1 MNHEY and CDR2 SVGAGI. CDR3 length: 12 residues. The germline V and J ends were trimmed by 7 bases and 4 bases, with 10 bases remaining between them. CDR3 sequence reads: CASTADSTEAFF. In DNA, the CDR3 is TGTGCCAGCACCGCAGACTCCACTGAAGCTTTCTTT.

This clone was detected only a few times. The V gene is TRBV6-6, the J gene TRBJ1-5, with no clear D. Trimming removed 11 bases from V and 3 bases from J, with 17 bases in between. The CDR3 spans 14 residues. Germline CDR1 is MNHNY and CDR2 is SVGAGI (reference sequence). CDR3 protein: CASRGYSYNQPQHF. The CDR3 DNA is TGTGCCTCACGGGGATACAGTTACAATCAGCCCCAGCATTTT.

The chain uses TRBV9 and TRBJ2-2, with 8 bases fitting TRBD2. The CDR3 spans 18 residues. Germline CDR1 is SGDLS and CDR2 is YYNGEE. J lost 7 bases, V lost 6 bases, and 20 bases had no gene match. The CDR3 region is CASTPRSGGGQIGGELFF. Here the CDR3 DNA reads TGTGCCAGCACACCGAGGTCGGGAGGGGGTCAGATTGGCGGGGAGCTGTTTTTT.

This rearrangement joins TRBV19 to TRBJ2-7; TRBD2 matches 11 bases. The V segment lost 4 bases and the J segment 5 bases; nucleotides outside the gene matches: 7. The CDR3 is made up of 15 amino acids. CDR1 is LNHDA and CDR2 is SQIVND in the germline V gene (reference sequence). CDR3 sequence: CASSTTSGSRHEQYF. The DNA of the CDR3 is TGTGCCAGTAGTACCACTAGCGGGAGTCGCCACGAGCAGTACTTC.